A single sample is the source of the 5 T cell receptor beta chains below, sequenced in a study of blood T cell repertoires in COVID-19. Produced via immunoSEQ multiplex PCR; TCRdb's table is partial and in-frame only. The table shows about 21,000 clones, with 84% occurring only once. The specimen was peripheral blood. The receptors originated from a man in his forties with acute or convalescent COVID-19.

The V and J genes are TRBV15 and TRBJ1-5; 7 nucleotides agree with TRBD1. Germline V gene sequence: CDR1 LNHNV, CDR2 YYDKDF (reference sequence). The ends lost 5 bases at V and 5 bases at J; junction bases unmatched: 6. The CDR3 contains 14 residues. The CDR3 nucleotides read TGTGCCACCAGCCAAGACAGGGCCTATCAGCCCCAGCATTTT. It yields the protein CATSQDRAYQPQHF.

The chain joins TRBV3-1 (or the pseudogene TRBV3-2) to TRBJ1-2; D unresolved. The CDR3 runs to 12 residues. Trimming left V 0 bases short and J 5 bases short, with 4 bases between. Per germline, CDR1 LGHDT and CDR2 YNNKEL (reference sequence). The CDR3 loop reads CASSQDEYGYTF. The CDR3 DNA is TGTGCCAGCAGCCAAGACGAGTATGGCTACACCTTC.

The chain joins TRBV6-5 to TRBJ1-1; 7 nucleotides agree with TRBD1. Trimming at V came to 7 bases and at J to 3 bases, leaving 2 bases not matched to a gene. The CDR3 is made up of 12 amino acids. Germline-derived CDR1 and CDR2 are MNHEY and SVGAGI. The CDR3 sequence is CASTDRHTEAFF. CDR3 DNA sequence: TGTGCCAGCACGGACAGGCACACTGAAGCTTTCTTT.

V gene TRBV19 combines with J gene TRBJ2-3, with 8 nucleotides matching TRBD1. Germline loops: CDR1 LNHDA, CDR2 SQIVND (reference sequence). V shed 6 bases and J 1 base; nucleotides not matched to a gene: 6. The CDR3 consists of 15 residues. This CDR3 is CASSTGTGRTDTQYF. The CDR3 bases are TGTGCCAGTAGCACCGGGACAGGTCGCACAGATACGCAGTATTTT. Based on the CDR3 plus reference TRBV19 and TRBJ2-3, the full variable domain is DGGITQSPKYLFRKEGQNVTLSCEQNLNHDAMYWYRQDPGQGLRLIYYSQIVNDFQKGDIAEGYSVSREKKESFPLTVTSAQKNPTAFYLCASSTGTGRTDTQYFGPGTRLTVL.

V is TRBV5-4 and J is TRBJ2-1; D gene unclear. Germline CDR1 is SGHNT and CDR2 is YYREEE (reference sequence). The CDR3 contains 14 residues. V lost 4 bases and J 7 bases, leaving 15 bases between the germline ends. CDR3 residues: CASSTLYGQNEQFF. DNA for the CDR3: TGTGCCAGCAGCACCTTGTACGGTCAAAATGAGCAGTTCTTC.